The rows below give T cell receptor beta chains drawn from one sample of a study of CD8 T cells in ankylosing spondylitis. MiXCR was run by TCRdb on the 5' RACE reads, yielding one entry per CDR3 protein. The repertoire has under 450,000 distinct CDR3 sequences, about 20% of them found once; the top ten carry around 14%. Material: blood, either unsorted or a sorted T cell fraction (not recorded which). These receptors came from a male donor with ankylosing spondylitis or in good health (not recorded which). Both conserved end residues are part of each CDR3.

CASSWGSGGGYEQFF TRBJ2-1 TRBV5-1
CASSQWGTSYEQYF TRBJ2-7 TRBV4-1
CASSLVHANYGYTF TRBJ1-2 TRBV28
CASSVATGNYEQYF TRBJ2-7 TRBV6-1
CASNGPADRSLNTGELFF TRBJ2-2 TRBV11-1
CASSLVAGGYEQYF TRBJ2-7 TRBV7-2
CASSESRGGGTTDTQYF TRBJ2-3 TRBV10-1
CASRTGTGAYNEQFF TRBJ2-1 TRBV2
CASSLSGVRDTQYF TRBJ2-3 TRBV7-8
CSASPDGTYYEQYF TRBJ2-7 TRBV20-1
CATRPQGDVTGELFF TRBJ2-2 TRBV11-2
CASSLADETDTQYF TRBJ2-3 TRBV5-1
CASSGWTSGGATGTDTQYF TRBJ2-3 TRBV6-1
CASSLGMTYEQYF TRBJ2-7 TRBV11-2
CASSQAASGVTDTQYF TRBJ2-3 TRBV3-1
CASSWGLVAGELFF TRBJ2-2 TRBV6-2/TRBV6-3
CASRANQGQLSPLHF TRBJ1-6 TRBV27
CASSPVWGFETGELFF TRBJ2-2 TRBV6-4
CASELSDREYF TRBJ2-3 TRBV7-9
CASSPGGQALQYF TRBJ2-4 TRBV28
CSARDPTPEETYEQYF TRBJ2-7 TRBV20-1
CASSPLNGRLYEQYF TRBJ2-7 TRBV28
CASSLVQEDGTDTQYF TRBJ2-3 TRBV7-9
CASRRGTKNIQYF TRBJ2-4 TRBV15
CASTISSGGLYTQYF TRBJ2-3 TRBV12-3/TRBV12-4
CASSEARDGPLTDTQYF TRBJ2-3 TRBV2
CASSQTGGVDNEQFF TRBJ2-1 TRBV2
CSASYNEQFF TRBJ2-1 TRBV20-1
CASRSQGQAYYEQYF TRBJ2-7 TRBV12-3/TRBV12-4
CASRIGGGEQFF TRBJ2-1 TRBV12-3/TRBV12-4
CAWSGSDRGLYEQYF TRBJ2-7 TRBV30
CASSQDQVSYEQYF TRBJ2-7 TRBV4-1
CASSQEYKPFKLFF TRBJ1-4 TRBV3-1
CASSSGQGRFF TRBJ2-1 TRBV12-3/TRBV12-4